These 10 T cell receptor beta chains were all obtained from the same sample, sequenced in a study of T-cell memory formation after mild COVID-19. TCRdb re-called the 5' RACE reads with MiXCR, one entry per CDR3 protein. The table shows some 190,000 distinct CDR3 sequences, with around 15% occurring only once. The sample taken for sequencing was PBMCs or a T cell subset sorted from them (not recorded which). These receptors were taken from an adult woman who had mild COVID-19 (a few samples of this study predate the infection). Cell type and time point are not known.

In its sample, this clonotype was seen a few times. The chain couples TRBV24-1 to TRBJ2-3; weak D call: TRBD1 (6 bases). Trimming stripped 4 bases from V and 0 bases from J, with 13 bases between. The CDR3 covers 16 residues. The V gene's germline CDR1 is KGHDR and CDR2 SFDVKD. For the CDR3, the DNA is TGTGCCACCAGTGACCCCACAGGGTCTAGCACAGATACGCAGTATTTT. Its protein product is CATSDPTGSSTDTQYF.

Ten or more counts support this clonotype. The chain recombines TRBV5-1 with TRBJ2-1; D possibly corresponds to TRBD2 (6 bases). Germline loops: CDR1 SGHRS, CDR2 YFSETQ. V gave up 2 bases and J gave up 8 bases, with 20 bases separating them. This CDR3 region has 16 residues. The CDR3 loop is CASSFGGGQMLDEQFF. For the CDR3, the DNA is TGCGCCAGCAGCTTCGGGGGTGGCCAGATGTTGGATGAGCAGTTCTTC.

The V gene is TRBV5-1, the J gene TRBJ2-1; tentatively, D is TRBD1 (6 bases). Germline V gene data show CDR1 as SGHRS and CDR2 as YFSETQ. There are 15 residues in the CDR3. V dropped 4 bases and J dropped 6 bases, with 17 bases sitting between them. CDR3: CASSPSDRQSNEQFF. The CDR3 DNA follows: TGCGCCAGCAGCCCAAGCGACAGGCAATCCAATGAGCAGTTCTTC.

This chain joins TRBV7-9 and TRBJ1-2; D is possibly TRBD1 (5 bases). The CDR3 loop spans 15 amino acids. CDR1 SEHNR and CDR2 FQNEAQ come from the germline V gene (reference sequence). V lost 5 bases to trimming and J lost 5 bases, with 18 bases between them. The CDR3 DNA sequence: TGTGCCAGCAGCCCCCAGGTGGGGGGGAGGTATGGCTACACCTTC. Protein sequence: CASSPQVGGRYGYTF.

This clonotype was observed a single time. The rearrangement uses TRBV5-1 and TRBJ2-7; weak D call: TRBD2 (6 bases). This CDR3 region has 15 residues. V was clipped by 7 bases and J by 5 bases, with 22 bases between them. Per germline, CDR1 SGHRS and CDR2 YFSETQ. CDR3 DNA sequence: TGCGCCAGCTCTCCGGCGGGGACCGGCATAAACGAGCAGTACTTC. Protein sequence: CASSPAGTGINEQYF.

This sequence joins TRBV5-1 and TRBJ1-2; 8 bases are a match to TRBD1. The V gene's germline CDR1 is SGHRS and CDR2 YFSETQ. Losses at the gene ends were 3 bases for V and 4 bases for J; bases not matched to a gene: 8. The CDR3 runs 15 residues. CDR3 loop: CASSSIRGRGYGYTF. The CDR3 DNA sequence: TGCGCCAGCAGCTCGATCAGGGGGCGCGGCTATGGCTACACCTTC.

This clonotype was detected a few times. The rearrangement links TRBV6-5 to TRBJ2-2, with 7 bases matching TRBD1. The germline gives CDR1 MNHEY, CDR2 SVGAGI. The trim removed 1 base at V and 3 bases at J, leaving 5 bases unmatched. The CDR3 length is 16 residues. CDR3 sequence (DNA): TGTGCCAGCAGTTACTTGGGACAGACTTACACCGGGGAGCTGTTTTTT. It codes for CASSYLGQTYTGELFF.

This clonotype was seen only a few times. The chain couples TRBV7-2 to TRBJ2-2; 7 bases are shared with TRBD2. Losses at the gene ends were 1 base for V and 5 bases for J; bases not matched to a gene: 4. The germline CDR1 and CDR2 sequences are SGHTA and FQGNSA. The CDR3 consists of 15 residues. The CDR3 nucleotides are TGTGCCAGCAGCTTAGAACTAGCGAGGACCGGGGAGCTGTTTTTT. It codes for CASSLELARTGELFF.

This chain uses TRBV7-9 with TRBJ1-1; D is unclear. The V end lost 3 bases, the J end lost 5 bases, and 10 bases lay between the germline ends. The CDR3 covers 13 residues. CDR1 SEHNR and CDR2 FQNEAQ come from the germline V gene (reference sequence). The CDR3 DNA is TGTGCCAGCAGCTTTACACAGACAACTGAAGCTTTCTTT. Translated, it gives CASSFTQTTEAFF.

This chain connects TRBV12-3 or TRBV12-4 to TRBJ2-7; 10 bases line up with TRBD1. The CDR3 loop spans 17 amino acids. V gave up 4 bases and J gave up 3 bases; unmatched junction bases: 12. The CDR3 region has the DNA TGTGCCAGCAGTTATCCCCGGACAGGGGGATCATTCTACGAGCAGTACTTC. Protein product: CASSYPRTGGSFYEQYF.